Each of the 12 T cell receptor beta chains below was sequenced from the same sample in a study of shared clonotypes between healthy human individuals (TCRdb year 2020). Library preparation used the immunoSEQ multiplex PCR assay. Not all clones reach the TCRdb copy of this immuneACCESS table, which keeps in-frame sequences only. Checked studies attribute under half of the gap to unresolved V genes and leave the rest unexplained. This sample holds around 2.1 million clones; almost 96% were observed only once. The leading ten clones occupy 0.1% to 0.15% of the sample. The sample comprised naive CD4+ T cells sorted from blood. The label giving this sample's cell subset or site can be read as: CD45RA+ positively selected. These receptors all come from a man between 18 and 29 years old in good health.

As to this clone: A junction end diverges from the germline sequence, so it may reflect a read error. The gene calls are TRBV29-1 and TRBJ2-5; D unclear. The CDR3 totals 10 residues. CDR1 and CDR2 (germline): SQVTM, ANQGSEA. The CDR3 loop reads CGVLSETQYF. Written as DNA, the CDR3 is TGTGGGGTTCTCTCGGAGACCCAGTACTTC.

The V gene is TRBV6-5, the J gene TRBJ1-1; a weak D match, TRBD1 (6 bases). The V gene lost 4 bases and the J gene lost 3 bases, with 15 bases spanning the gap. This CDR3 has 15 amino acids. Germline loops: CDR1 MNHEY, CDR2 SVGAGI. The CDR3 region is CASSFRTEVHTEAFF. CDR3 coding DNA: TGTGCCAGCAGTTTCAGGACAGAAGTCCACACTGAAGCTTTCTTT.

This clone was detected once. This chain joins TRBV19 and TRBJ2-7; no clear D gene. CDR3 length equals 15 residues. Germline V CDR1 and CDR2: LNHDA, SQIVND (reference sequence). Trimming removed 0 bases from V and 4 bases from J, with 13 bases in between. CDR3 sequence (DNA): TGTGCCAGTAGTATAGATCTATTCCAGCCGTACGAGCAGTACTTC. It encodes CASSIDLFQPYEQYF.

The rearrangement uses TRBV28 and TRBJ1-5; D is possibly TRBD1 (6 bases). V was shortened by 8 bases and J by 1 base, with 15 bases between the two germline ends. The CDR3 has 15 residues. Germline CDR1 reads MDHEN; CDR2 reads SYDVKM. The CDR3 reads CASESGGLSNQPQHF. CDR3 DNA sequence: TGTGCCAGCGAATCCGGGGGCTTGAGCAATCAGCCCCAGCATTTT.

V is TRBV5-1 and J is TRBJ1-4; TRBD1 agrees at 8 bases. The trim removed 5 bases at V and 3 bases at J, leaving 3 bases unmatched. The CDR3 is 14 residues long. Germline CDR1 is SGHRS and CDR2 is YFSETQ. The CDR3 loop reads CASRPQGANEKLFF. The CDR3 nucleotides read TGCGCCAGCAGACCACAGGGGGCTAATGAAAAACTGTTTTTT.

The rearrangement links TRBV28 to TRBJ1-1; 7 positions match TRBD1. The V segment lost 6 bases and the J segment 0 bases; nucleotides outside the gene matches: 13. This CDR3 is 17 amino acids long. The germline V gene has CDR1 MDHEN and CDR2 SYDVKM. The CDR3: CASRPTGVGTMNTEAFF. The CDR3 region has the DNA TGTGCCAGCAGACCTACAGGGGTGGGCACGATGAACACTGAAGCTTTCTTT.

V gene TRBV7-2 combines with J gene TRBJ2-1; tentatively, D is TRBD2 (5 bases). Looked up from germline, CDR1 is SGHTA and CDR2 is FQGNSA. The V end was cut by 1 base, the J end by 12 bases, with 13 bases between. The CDR3 runs 13 residues. The CDR3 nucleotides are TGTGCCAGCAGCTTAGGGCTAGCCGGTGGGCAGTTCTTC. Translating gives CASSLGLAGGQFF.

This chain uses TRBV29-1 with TRBJ1-1; D gene unclear. The CDR3 covers 14 residues. The V end lost 3 bases, the J end lost 4 bases, and 15 bases lay between the germline ends. CDR1 SQVTM and CDR2 ANQGSEA come from the germline V gene. The CDR3 DNA reads TGCAGCGTTGACGGTCTCCGGCCGGGCACTGAAGCTTTCTTT. Protein sequence: CSVDGLRPGTEAFF.

This clone was observed a single time. The J gene is TRBJ2-7, the V gene TRBV27; a possible D gene is TRBD1 (6 bases). Trimming stripped 6 bases from V and 2 bases from J, with 11 bases between. CDR3 length: 13 residues. The V gene's germline CDR1 is MNHEY and CDR2 SMNVEV (reference sequence). Here the CDR3 reads CASSQDSTYEQYF. The CDR3 region has the DNA TGTGCCAGCAGCCAGGACAGTACCTACGAGCAGTACTTC.

The chain is built from TRBV15 and TRBJ1-1; TRBD1 matches 9 bases. CDR1 and CDR2 (germline): LNHNV, YYDKDF (reference sequence). This CDR3 spans 14 amino acids. V was clipped by 2 bases and J by 7 bases; unmatched bases: 5. This chain's CDR3 is CATSRQGQGGEAFF. CDR3 nucleotides: TGTGCCACCAGCAGACAGGGACAGGGCGGTGAAGCTTTCTTT.

The genes are TRBV4-3 and TRBJ1-6, with D tentatively TRBD1 (6 bases). Trimming took off 1 base at V and 8 bases at J, with 15 bases between the two ends. Germline CDR1 reads LGHNA; CDR2 reads YSLEER. The CDR3 runs 16 residues. The chain's CDR3 is CASSQGISPGDSPLHF. CDR3 bases: TGCGCCAGCAGCCAAGGAATCAGTCCAGGGGATTCACCCCTCCACTTT.

This rearrangement joins TRBV2 to TRBJ2-6; D is possibly TRBD1 (6 bases). The CDR3 sequence is 15 residues long. Trimming left V 9 bases short and J 3 bases short, with 15 bases between. Germline V CDR1 and CDR2: SNHLY, FYNNEI. The CDR3 DNA sequence: TGTGCCAGTCGGGACAAGGCTCTTGGGGCCAACGTCCTGACTTTC. Translation: CASRDKALGANVLTF.